The present T cell receptor beta chain was sequenced within a study of T-cell reconstitution after alpha-beta-depleted transplantation in children. Construction of the TCRbeta library involved unique molecular identifiers. Each CDR3 protein gets one entry after TCRdb re-called the PCR reads with MiXCR. The sample has 440,000 or so distinct CDR3 sequences; approximately 11% are singletons. The CDR3 loop spans 15 amino acids. V lost 3 bases and J 7 bases, leaving 18 bases between the germline ends. CDR1 is SGHTA and CDR2 is FQGNSA in the germline V gene. Concerning this clonotype itself: Since a much larger clone is just one base distant, this may be a read error.

Sequenced material: PBMCs from the stem cell graft donor, taken from the stem cell graft. This sequence was found in a human donor who donated a stem cell graft to a child with acute myeloid leukemia. V is TRBV7-2 and J is TRBJ1-1; D gene uncertain. CDR3 sequence: CASSFSLWGEGEAFF. The DNA for the CDR3 is TGTGCCAGCAGCTTTTCCCTCTGGGGAGAGGGTGAAGCTTTCTTT.